This TCR beta chain appears in the sequencing data of a study of identical twins. The study's findings and limits: Partly confounded zero-insertion analyses could result from invariant MAIT and iNKT cells.

In every case, the donor was a healthy Caucasian. Note on this clonotype: Its antigen is currently unknown.

The length of the CDR3 is 14 residues. Trimming stripped 10 bases from V and 2 bases from J, with 14 bases between. Germline V lookup: CDR1 MDHEN, CDR2 SYDVKM. The authors used template switching to add a universal primer site and gave cDNA unique molecular identifiers. TCRdb itself ran the 5' RACE reads through MiXCR, one entry per CDR3 protein. The sample yields 450,000 to 650,000 distinct CDR3 sequences, roughly 15% seen once. These records were also assigned to another study, of yellow fever vaccine responses in identical twins.

The chain has TRBV28 and TRBJ1-4; D is ambiguous. This sequence originates from a woman aged 18-30 years in good health. What was sequenced was CD4+ T cells sorted from blood. CDR3 protein: CATQRGSTNEKLFF. The CDR3 bases are TGTGCCACCCAACGGGGTTCGACTAATGAAAAACTGTTTTTT. Using reference TRBV28 and TRBJ1-4 for the parts outside the CDR3, the full variable domain is DVKVTQSSRYLVKRTGEKVFLECVQDMDHENMFWYRQDPGLGLRLIYFSYDVKMKEKGDIPEGYSVSREKKERFSLILESASTNQTSMYLCATQRGSTNEKLFFGSGTQLSVL.